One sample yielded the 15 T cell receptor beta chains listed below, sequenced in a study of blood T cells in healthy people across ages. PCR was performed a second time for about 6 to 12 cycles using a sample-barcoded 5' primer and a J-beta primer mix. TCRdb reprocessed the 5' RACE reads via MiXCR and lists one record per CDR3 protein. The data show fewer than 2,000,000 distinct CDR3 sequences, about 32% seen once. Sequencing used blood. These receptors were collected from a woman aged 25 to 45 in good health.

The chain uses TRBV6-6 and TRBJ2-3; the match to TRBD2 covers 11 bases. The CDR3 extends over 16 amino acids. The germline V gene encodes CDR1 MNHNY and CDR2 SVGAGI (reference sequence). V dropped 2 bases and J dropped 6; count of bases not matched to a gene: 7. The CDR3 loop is CASSYPIAGGRDTQYF. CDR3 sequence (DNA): TGTGCCAGCAGTTACCCGATAGCGGGAGGGCGTGATACGCAGTATTTT.

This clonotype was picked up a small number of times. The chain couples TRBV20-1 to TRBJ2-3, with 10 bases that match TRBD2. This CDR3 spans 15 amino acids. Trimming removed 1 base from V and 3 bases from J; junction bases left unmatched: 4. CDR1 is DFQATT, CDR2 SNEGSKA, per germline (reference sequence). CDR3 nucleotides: TGCAGTGCTAGAGGGCTAGCGGGGGATACAGATACGCAGTATTTT. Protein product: CSARGLAGDTDTQYF.

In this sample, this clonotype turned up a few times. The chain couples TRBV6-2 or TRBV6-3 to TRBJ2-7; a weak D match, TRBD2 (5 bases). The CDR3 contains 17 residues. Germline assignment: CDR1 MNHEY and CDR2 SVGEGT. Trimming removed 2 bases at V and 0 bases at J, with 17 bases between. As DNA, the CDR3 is TGTGCCAGCAGTTACCGATGGGGAGCGGCTAGCTCCTACGAGCAGTACTTC. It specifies CASSYRWGAASSYEQYF.

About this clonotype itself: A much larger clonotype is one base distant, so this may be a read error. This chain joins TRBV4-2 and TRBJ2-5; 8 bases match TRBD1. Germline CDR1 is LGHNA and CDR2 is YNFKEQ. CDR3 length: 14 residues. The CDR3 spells CAGSQGQGQETQYF. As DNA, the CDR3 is TGTGCCGGCAGCCAAGGACAGGGCCAAGAGACCCAGTACTTC.

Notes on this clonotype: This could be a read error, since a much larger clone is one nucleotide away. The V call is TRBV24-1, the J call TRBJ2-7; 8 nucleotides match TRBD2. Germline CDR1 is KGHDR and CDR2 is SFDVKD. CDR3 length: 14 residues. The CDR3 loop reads CAASAGGVSYEQYF. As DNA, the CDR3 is TGTGCCGCCAGTGCGGGGGGAGTCTCCTACGAGCAGTACTTC.

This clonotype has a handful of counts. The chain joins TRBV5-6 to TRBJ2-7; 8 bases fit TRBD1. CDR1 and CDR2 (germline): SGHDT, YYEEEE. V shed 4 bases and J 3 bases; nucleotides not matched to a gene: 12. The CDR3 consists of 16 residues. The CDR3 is CASSEGTGRTIYEQYF. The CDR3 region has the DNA TGTGCCAGCAGCGAAGGGACAGGTCGGACGATCTACGAGCAGTACTTC. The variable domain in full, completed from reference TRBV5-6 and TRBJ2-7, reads DAGVTQSPTHLIKTRGQQVTLRCSPKSGHDTVSWYQQALGQGPQFIFQYYEEEERQRGNFPDRFSGHQFPNYSSELNVNALLLGDSALYLCASSEGTGRTIYEQYFGPGTRLTVT.

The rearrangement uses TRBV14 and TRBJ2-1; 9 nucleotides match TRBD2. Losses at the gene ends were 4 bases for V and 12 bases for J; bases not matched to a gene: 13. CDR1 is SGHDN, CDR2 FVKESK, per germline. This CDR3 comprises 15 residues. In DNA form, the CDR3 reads TGTGCCAGCAGCCCCGGACTAGCGAGAACGGGGGGGCAGTTCTTC. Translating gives CASSPGLARTGGQFF. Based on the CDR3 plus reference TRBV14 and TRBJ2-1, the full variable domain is EAGVTQFPSHSVIEKGQTVTLRCDPISGHDNLYWYRRVMGKEIKFLLHFVKESKQDESGMPNNRFLAERTGGTYSTLKVQPAELEDSGVYFCASSPGLARTGGQFFGPGTRLTVL.

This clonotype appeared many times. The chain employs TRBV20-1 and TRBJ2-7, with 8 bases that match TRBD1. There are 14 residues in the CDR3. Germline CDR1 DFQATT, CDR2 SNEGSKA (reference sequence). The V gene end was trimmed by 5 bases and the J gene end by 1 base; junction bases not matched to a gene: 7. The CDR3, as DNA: TGCAGTGCTGGGCGGACAGGGAAGTCCTACGAGCAGTACTTC. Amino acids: CSAGRTGKSYEQYF.

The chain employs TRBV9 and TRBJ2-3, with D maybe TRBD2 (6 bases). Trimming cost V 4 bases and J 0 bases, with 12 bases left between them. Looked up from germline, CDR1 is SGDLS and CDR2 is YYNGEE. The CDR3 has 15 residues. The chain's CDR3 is CASSPEGTSTDTQYF. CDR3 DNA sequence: TGTGCCAGCAGCCCGGAAGGGACTAGCACAGATACGCAGTATTTT.

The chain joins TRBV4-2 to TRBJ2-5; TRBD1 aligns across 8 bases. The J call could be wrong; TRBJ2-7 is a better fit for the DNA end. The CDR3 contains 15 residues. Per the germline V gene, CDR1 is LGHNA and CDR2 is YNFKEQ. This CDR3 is CASSPRTGSNYEQYF. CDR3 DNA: TGTGCCAGCAGCCCGCGGACAGGGAGCAACTACGAGCAGTACTTC.

CDR3 in DNA: TGCAGCGTTGAGGGGGCAGGCTTCTACAATGAGCAGTACTTC. Amino acid sequence: CSVEGAGFYNEQYF. The gene calls are TRBV29-1 and TRBJ2-7, with a weak D call TRBD1 (6 bases). Trimming took off 3 bases at V and 7 bases at J, with 19 bases between the two ends. The CDR3 is made up of 14 amino acids. Germline assignment: CDR1 SQVTM and CDR2 ANQGSEA.

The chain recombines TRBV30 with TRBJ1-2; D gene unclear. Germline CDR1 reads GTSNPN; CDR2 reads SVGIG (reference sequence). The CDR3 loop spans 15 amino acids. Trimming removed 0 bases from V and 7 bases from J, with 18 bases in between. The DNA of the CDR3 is TGTGCCTGGAGTGTACGGAAGGCCGCCTCAGGTGGCTACACCTTC. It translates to CAWSVRKAASGGYTF.

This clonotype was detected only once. CDR3 region: CATSDRANEQFF. In DNA form, the CDR3 reads TGTGCCACCTCGGACAGGGCCAATGAGCAGTTCTTC. The chain couples TRBV10-3 to TRBJ2-1, with TRBD1 matching 8 bases. V shed 10 bases, J shed 6 bases, and the junction held 5 bases outside the gene matches. The CDR3 length is 12 residues. The germline V gene encodes CDR1 ENHRY and CDR2 SYGVKD.

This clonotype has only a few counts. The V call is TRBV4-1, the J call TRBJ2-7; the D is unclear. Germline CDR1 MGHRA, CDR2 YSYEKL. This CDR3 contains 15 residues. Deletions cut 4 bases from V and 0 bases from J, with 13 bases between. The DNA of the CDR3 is TGCGCCAGCAGCCTCCCGGATGCGAGCTCCTACGAGCAGTACTTC. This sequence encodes CASSLPDASSYEQYF.

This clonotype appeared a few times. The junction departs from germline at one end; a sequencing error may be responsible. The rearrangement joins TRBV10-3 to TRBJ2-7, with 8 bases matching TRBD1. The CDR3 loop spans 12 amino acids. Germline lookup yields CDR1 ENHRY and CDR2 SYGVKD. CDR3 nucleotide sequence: TGCTCAGGGGGCGGCCTGGCCTACGAGCAGTACTTC. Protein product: CSGGGLAYEQYF.